Listed here are 30 T cell receptor beta chains from one sample, sequenced in a study of blood T cell repertoires in COVID-19 (dated by TCRdb to the early 2020s). Preparation of the library involved the immunoSEQ multiplex PCR assay. The immuneACCESS repertoire file appears here via TCRdb, limited to in-frame rearrangements. These files lack a portion of the clones; in checked studies, under half of the deficit traces to unresolved V genes, and the cause of the others is not known. For this sample the table gives approximately 230,000 clones, of which just over 85% were detected only once. Jointly, the top ten make up around 1.5% of the sample. Input material: peripheral blood. These receptors were collected from a man older than 75 with acute or convalescent COVID-19.

The V gene is TRBV3-1 (or the pseudogene TRBV3-2), the J gene TRBJ1-3; D is uncertain. This CDR3 comprises 14 residues. Between the trimmed V and J ends, which lost 1 base and 7 bases, there was a span of 11 bases. The germline V gene has CDR1 LGHDT and CDR2 YNNKEL (reference sequence). The CDR3 DNA is TGTGCCAGCAGCCAAGCCGACAATCGGAACACCATATATTTT. This translates into CASSQADNRNTIYF.

V is TRBV10-3 and J is TRBJ2-7; TRBD1 matches at 8 bases. The CDR3 consists of 15 residues. After removal of 6 bases from V and 0 bases from J, the junction contained 7 bases not matched to a gene. The germline V gene has CDR1 ENHRY and CDR2 SYGVKD. CDR3 nucleotide sequence: TGTGCCATCAGCATAACAGGGGGAAGCTCCTACGAGCAGTACTTC. Translating gives CAISITGGSSYEQYF.

The chain recombines TRBV27 with TRBJ2-7, with 12 bases fitting TRBD2. The trim removed 5 bases at V and 4 bases at J, leaving 3 bases unmatched. Germline-derived CDR1 and CDR2 are MNHEY and SMNVEV (reference sequence). There are 14 residues in the CDR3. This CDR3 reads CASSIGLAGYEQYF. CDR3 DNA: TGTGCCAGCAGTATTGGACTAGCGGGGTACGAGCAGTACTTC.

Only a few counts were recorded for this clone. The V call is TRBV19, the J call TRBJ1-5, with D possibly matching TRBD1 (6 bases). V gave up 3 bases and J gave up 3 bases, with 9 bases separating them. The CDR3 has 14 residues. The germline V gene has CDR1 LNHDA and CDR2 SQIVND (reference sequence). The CDR3, as DNA: TGTGCCAGTAGTATCTACAGGGACAATCAGCCCCAGCATTTT. It translates to CASSIYRDNQPQHF.

The chain employs TRBV11-2 and TRBJ2-7; D is possibly TRBD1 (5 bases). Germline lookup yields CDR1 SGHAT and CDR2 FQNNGV. The CDR3 covers 14 residues. The V end was cut by 0 bases, the J end by 4 bases, with 10 bases between. The CDR3 region is CASSLEGAGYEQYF. CDR3 coding DNA: TGTGCCAGCAGCTTAGAAGGGGCCGGATACGAGCAGTACTTC.

The chain links TRBV9 to TRBJ2-1, with TRBD2 as a possible D gene (6 bases). The CDR3 extends over 17 amino acids. Per germline, CDR1 SGDLS and CDR2 YYNGEE. Trimming left V 4 bases short and J 6 bases short, with 23 bases between. The chain's CDR3 is CASSLIDGGPAANEQFF. The CDR3 coding sequence is TGTGCCAGCAGCCTTATCGACGGGGGACCGGCGGCCAATGAGCAGTTCTTC.

This clone has ten or more counts. This rearrangement joins TRBV12-3 or TRBV12-4 to TRBJ1-2, with 8 bases matching TRBD1. Trimming cost V 6 bases and J 6 bases; bases outside gene matches: 6. The CDR3 runs to 13 residues. The CDR3 sequence is CASSRPTGDGYTF. The DNA for the CDR3 is TGTGCCAGCAGCCGCCCGACAGGGGATGGCTACACCTTC.

V is TRBV19 and J is TRBJ2-1, with 10 bases matching TRBD2. The length of the CDR3 is 15 residues. Looked up from germline, CDR1 is LNHDA and CDR2 is SQIVND (reference sequence). The trim removed 10 bases at V and 9 bases at J, leaving 15 bases unmatched. The CDR3 DNA reads TGTGCCACCTCACTCACTAGCGGGGTTCCGGGTGAGCAGTTCTTC. This sequence encodes CATSLTSGVPGEQFF.

This clone appeared a single time. The chain employs TRBV6-2 or TRBV6-3 and TRBJ2-3, with D possibly matching TRBD2 (6 bases). V shed 2 bases and J shed 1 base, with 10 bases lying between them. Per the germline V gene, CDR1 is MNHEY and CDR2 is SVGEGT. The CDR3 has 15 residues. The CDR3 DNA reads TGTGCCAGCAGTTACGACGGCGGGGGCACAGATACGCAGTATTTT. Protein sequence: CASSYDGGGTDTQYF.

This chain links TRBV7-9 with TRBJ2-3; D is unresolved. Germline V gives CDR1 SEHNR, CDR2 FQNEAQ (reference sequence). Trimming stripped 5 bases from V and 11 bases from J, with 17 bases between. The CDR3 is made up of 13 amino acids. The CDR3 DNA sequence: TGTGCCAGCAGCCCACGGTCGTGGTTTGGGCAGTATTTT. The encoded protein is CASSPRSWFGQYF.

The J gene is TRBJ1-1, the V gene TRBV18; D not certain. CDR3 length: 14 amino acids. Germline CDR1 is KGHSH and CDR2 is LQKENI. Trimming left V 1 base short and J 1 base short, with 7 bases between. The CDR3 loop is CASSPLQENTEAFF. CDR3 nucleotides: TGTGCCAGCTCACCACTACAAGAGAACACTGAAGCTTTCTTT.

Comment on this clone: Other nucleotide sequences in the sample specify the same CDR3. The rearrangement links TRBV12-3 or TRBV12-4 to TRBJ2-5; TRBD2 matches at 7 bases. This CDR3 is built from 13 residues. Germline trimming cut 5 bases from V and 5 bases from J; bases unmatched to any gene: 5. CDR3 nucleotide sequence: TGTGCCAGCAGTCTTAGGGGAGGGGAGACCCAGTACTTC. It specifies CASSLRGGETQYF.

The chain recombines TRBV5-8 with TRBJ2-7, with 8 bases matching TRBD1. V lost 1 base and J lost 2; bases outside the gene matches: 5. From germline, CDR1 is SGHTS and CDR2 YDEGEE. CDR3 length: 15 amino acids. The DNA for the CDR3 is TGTGCCAGCAGCTTGACCGGGACAGGAGCCTACGAGCAGTACTTC. This codes for CASSLTGTGAYEQYF.

This chain connects TRBV7-3 to TRBJ2-3, with 9 bases lining up with TRBD2. The CDR3 consists of 17 residues. The trim removed 0 bases at V and 0 bases at J, leaving 4 bases unmatched. In germline, CDR1 is SGHTA, CDR2 FQGTGA. CDR3 in amino acids: CASSLTGAGGSTDTQYF. The CDR3, as DNA: TGTGCCAGCAGCTTAACTGGTGCGGGAGGGAGCACAGATACGCAGTATTTT.

This rearrangement joins TRBV28 to TRBJ1-4; 7 bases align to TRBD1. Germline V gene lookup returns CDR1 MDHEN and CDR2 SYDVKM. The J segment lost 0 bases and the V segment lost 4 bases, leaving 5 bases of the junction unmatched. The CDR3 is made up of 16 amino acids. The CDR3 nucleotides read TGTGCCAGCAGTTCACCTCAGGGGGCAACTAATGAAAAACTGTTTTTT. It codes for CASSSPQGATNEKLFF.

This sequence joins TRBV7-9 and TRBJ2-7; TRBD1 matches at 7 bases. V lost 1 base, J lost 2 bases, and 2 bases stayed unmatched. The CDR3 is made up of 14 amino acids. Germline V lookup: CDR1 SEHNR, CDR2 FQNEAQ (reference sequence). The CDR3, as DNA: TGTGCCAGCAGCTTAGTGGGACAGACCTACGAGCAGTACTTC. It codes for CASSLVGQTYEQYF.

The V call is TRBV7-8, the J call TRBJ2-2, with TRBD1 matching over 7 bases. This CDR3 comprises 16 residues. Germline CDR1 and CDR2: SGHVS and FQNEAQ. The V gene end was trimmed by 1 base and the J gene end by 1 base; junction bases not matched to a gene: 3. The CDR3 nucleotides read TGTGCCAGCAGCTTAGACAGGGGCTGGAACACCGGGGAGCTGTTTTTT. Protein: CASSLDRGWNTGELFF.

The chain links TRBV9 to TRBJ2-7, with 7 bases matching TRBD1. There are 16 residues in the CDR3. The germline CDR1 and CDR2 sequences are SGDLS and YYNGEE. Germline trimming cut 3 bases from V and 0 bases from J; bases unmatched to any gene: 9. The CDR3 sequence: CASSASGTESSYEQYF. The CDR3 DNA follows: TGTGCCAGCAGCGCATCCGGGACAGAGAGCTCCTACGAGCAGTACTTC.

V and J are TRBV11-3 and TRBJ2-1, with 10 bases identical to TRBD2. The CDR3 totals 14 residues. CDR1 and CDR2 from the germline V gene are SGHNT and YENEEA. Losses at the gene ends were 4 bases for V and 7 bases for J; bases not matched to a gene: 4. CDR3 coding DNA: TGTGCCAGCAGCTATAGCGGGGGGAGTAATGAGCAGTTCTTC. It specifies CASSYSGGSNEQFF.

The chain has TRBV29-1 and TRBJ2-7, with 7 positions matching TRBD2. J was trimmed by 2 bases and V by 4 bases; bases with no gene match: 2. The germline V gene has CDR1 SQVTM and CDR2 ANQGSEA. The CDR3 extends over 12 amino acids. The CDR3 bases are TGCAGCGTTGGAGGACTAGCCTACGAGCAGTACTTC. This gives the protein CSVGGLAYEQYF.

This clone was recorded only once. The V call is TRBV7-2, the J call TRBJ2-2; 11 bases match TRBD1. The germline gives CDR1 SGHTA, CDR2 FQGNSA. Trimming took 5 bases from V and 1 from J; bases not matched to a gene: 12. The CDR3 is 19 amino acids. CDR3 sequence (DNA): TGTGCCAGCAGCCGCCGGGACAGGGGGTTGGGAATGAACACCGGGGAGCTGTTTTTT. As protein: CASSRRDRGLGMNTGELFF.

This chain uses TRBV5-4 with TRBJ2-7; a weak D match, TRBD1 (6 bases). Germline V gene sequence: CDR1 SGHNT, CDR2 YYREEE (reference sequence). Trimming took 4 bases from V and 0 from J, leaving 11 bases between them. The CDR3 loop spans 14 amino acids. CDR3 bases: TGTGCCAGCAGCACGGACAGCGGCTCCTACGAGCAGTACTTC. Translated, it gives CASSTDSGSYEQYF.

The chain combines TRBV2 with TRBJ1-1; D perhaps matches TRBD1 (6 bases). This CDR3 region has 17 residues. The germline V and J ends were trimmed by 4 bases and 0 bases, with 18 bases remaining between them. Germline V gene data show CDR1 as SNHLY and CDR2 as FYNNEI. The CDR3 spells CASSATGKIIVNTEAFF. The DNA for the CDR3 is TGTGCCAGCAGTGCAACAGGGAAGATTATCGTGAACACTGAAGCTTTCTTT.

CDR3 protein: CASVLSSGNTIYF. The CDR3 DNA reads as TGTGCCAGTGTTCTATCCTCTGGAAACACCATATATTTT. The genes are TRBV19 and TRBJ1-3; D is unclear. Germline CDR1 reads LNHDA; CDR2 reads SQIVND (reference sequence). The CDR3 spans 13 residues. With 8 bases removed from V and 0 bases from J, the gap between germline ends came to 8 bases.

The chain employs TRBV7-2 and TRBJ2-1; 14 bases fit TRBD2. The length of the CDR3 is 17 residues. After removal of 5 bases from V and 6 bases from J, the junction contained 9 bases not matched to a gene. Per the germline V gene, CDR1 is SGHTA and CDR2 is FQGNSA. CDR3 in DNA: TGTGCCAGCAGCCAACGGACTAGCGGGAGGACCGGCAATGAGCAGTTCTTC. It encodes CASSQRTSGRTGNEQFF. Full variable domain (missing parts from reference TRBV7-2 and TRBJ2-1): GAGVSQSPSNKVTEKGKDVELRCDPISGHTALYWYRQSLGQGLEFLIYFQGNSAPDKSGLPSDRFSAERTGGSVSTLTIQRTQQEDSAVYLCASSQRTSGRTGNEQFFGPGTRLTVL.

The chain carries TRBV7-9 and TRBJ1-1, with D uncertain. Germline lookup yields CDR1 SEHNR and CDR2 FQNEAQ (reference sequence). The CDR3 totals 12 residues. Trimming stripped 3 bases from V and 11 bases from J, with 13 bases between. The CDR3 DNA reads as TGTGCCAGCAGCTTCGTGGGAGTAGAGGCTTTCTTT. The encoded protein is CASSFVGVEAFF.

This clone was seen only once. V gene TRBV5-1 combines with J gene TRBJ1-6; TRBD1 matches at 9 bases. The CDR3 loop spans 17 amino acids. V was pared by 1 base and J by 10 bases, with 12 bases of the junction left unmatched. Germline lookup yields CDR1 SGHRS and CDR2 YFSETQ. The CDR3 region is CASSLTQTGTGISPLHF. DNA of the CDR3: TGCGCCAGCAGCTTGACCCAAACCGGGACAGGGATCTCACCCCTCCACTTT. Using reference TRBV5-1 and TRBJ1-6 for the parts outside the CDR3, the full variable domain is KAGVTQTPRYLIKTRGQQVTLSCSPISGHRSVSWYQQTPGQGLQFLFEYFSETQRNKGNFPGRFSGRQFSNSRSEMNVSTLELGDSALYLCASSLTQTGTGISPLHFGNGTRLTVT.

The DNA of the CDR3 is TGTGCCAGCAGCCCGACAGGGGTGAAAACCGGGGAGCTGTTTTTT. It codes for CASSPTGVKTGELFF. This sequence joins TRBV11-3 and TRBJ2-2, with TRBD1 identical over 8 bases. There are 15 residues in the CDR3. V shed 5 bases and J 5 bases; nucleotides not matched to a gene: 7. The germline V gene has CDR1 SGHNT and CDR2 YENEEA.

The chain is built from TRBV27 and TRBJ1-1; 7 nucleotides line up with TRBD1. J gave up 5 bases and V 6 bases, and 12 bases lay outside the gene matches. Per germline, CDR1 MNHEY and CDR2 SMNVEV (reference sequence). The CDR3 sequence is 15 residues long. Written as DNA, the CDR3 is TGTGCCAGCAGCGATAAAGGCAGGGGGAGGACTGAAGCTTTCTTT. Translated: CASSDKGRGRTEAFF.

The chain recombines TRBV10-3 with TRBJ1-4, with D unclear. V was trimmed by 0 bases and J by 6 bases, leaving 5 bases between them. Germline V gene data show CDR1 as ENHRY and CDR2 as SYGVKD. The length of the CDR3 is 13 residues. As DNA, the CDR3 is TGTGCCATCAGTGAGTCTCTGTATGAAAAACTGTTTTTT. Its protein is CAISESLYEKLFF.